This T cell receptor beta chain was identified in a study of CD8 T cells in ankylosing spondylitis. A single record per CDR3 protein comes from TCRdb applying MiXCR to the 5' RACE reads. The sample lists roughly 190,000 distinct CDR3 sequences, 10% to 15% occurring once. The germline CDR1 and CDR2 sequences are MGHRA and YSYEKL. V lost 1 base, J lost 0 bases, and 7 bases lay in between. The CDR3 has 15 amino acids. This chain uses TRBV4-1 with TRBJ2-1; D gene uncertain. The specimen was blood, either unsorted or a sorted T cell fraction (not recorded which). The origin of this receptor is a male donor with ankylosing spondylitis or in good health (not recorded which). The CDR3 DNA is TGCGCCAGCAGCCAAGCGCTAGACTCCTACAATGAGCAGTTCTTC. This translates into CASSQALDSYNEQFF.